The subject of this entry is one T cell receptor beta chain. Antigen unknown. This entry belongs to a study of Ad26.COV2.S vaccination and SARS-CoV-2 variants. Study information: The COV1001 Ad26.COV2.S trial arm included the donor. Recipients of Ad26.COV2.S got it intramuscularly, once or twice 56 days apart. General study results and limits: Reportedly, after vaccination the spike-specific CD8+ and CD4+ T cell responses displayed substantial breadth.

TCRdb's copy holds only in-frame clones and misses some; the assay was immunoSEQ multiplex PCR. The table has about 390,000 clones, approximately 86% seen once. Germline CDR1 and CDR2: SEHNR and FQNEAQ (reference sequence). The ends were cut back, 5 bases at V and 1 base at J, with 5 bases in the middle. The CDR3 totals 12 residues. The treatment was: 15 to 20 received Ad26.COV2.S at low or high dose, single or two shots; roughly 5 received placebo; per-sample allocation not given. Sampling was performed 63 days after the first vaccine or placebo injection. The TCR originated in a person between 18 and 60 years old who received the Ad26.COV2.S COVID-19 vaccine or a placebo. Sequenced material: peripheral blood, taken in a trial of Ad26.COV2.S vaccine versus placebo. The chain combines TRBV7-9 with TRBJ1-1; D is unresolved. Here the CDR3 reads CASSQTNTEAFF. The CDR3 DNA reads as TGTGCCAGCAGCCAAACGAACACTGAAGCTTTCTTT.